The 29 T cell receptor beta chains below were found in one sample sequenced in a study of quantifying T cell responses using KT2 cells. Overall study context: RNA was reverse transcribed with TCR alpha and beta constant-region primers.

A single-stranded UMI oligo with SP2 sequence was ligated to cDNA 3' ends. The first PCR ran 4 to 5 cycles with an equimolar RC1.1 and RC1.2 beta primer mix. MiXCR, run by TCRdb on the UMI-ligation and nested PCR reads, gives a single entry per CDR3 protein. Of 40,000 to 50,000 distinct CDR3 sequences listed, 15% to 20% are singletons. Sequences were obtained from PBMCs spiked with cells of the T cell clone KT2. The source is a human donor.

V and J are TRBV29-1 and TRBJ2-7; D is unclear. From germline, CDR1 is SQVTM and CDR2 ANQGSEA. CDR3 length: 13 amino acids. Trimming pared 4 bases from V and 2 bases from J, leaving 12 bases between. The CDR3 sequence is CSVAGVLTYEQYF. Here the CDR3 DNA reads TGCAGCGTTGCCGGAGTTCTAACCTACGAGCAGTACTTC.

The chain combines TRBV11-2 with TRBJ1-2; D is possibly TRBD1 (6 bases). The V gene lost 5 bases and the J gene lost 4 bases, with 14 bases spanning the gap. The germline V gene has CDR1 SGHAT and CDR2 FQNNGV. The CDR3 has 14 residues. Written as DNA, the CDR3 is TGTGCCAGCAGCCTAACCGCACAGGGCTATGGCTACACCTTC. This sequence encodes CASSLTAQGYGYTF.

A few counts support this clonotype. The chain is built from TRBV20-1 and TRBJ2-7; tentatively, D is TRBD1 or TRBD2 (5 bases each). This CDR3 contains 13 residues. Trimming took 6 bases from V and 4 from J, leaving 16 bases between them. The germline V gene encodes CDR1 DFQATT and CDR2 SNEGSKA (reference sequence). This chain's CDR3 is CSAEGEGIYEQYF. CDR3 bases: TGCAGTGCAGAGGGAGAGGGGATTTACGAGCAGTACTTC.

V gene TRBV6-2 or TRBV6-3 combines with J gene TRBJ1-5; possible D gene TRBD1, 5 bases. The CDR3 has 15 amino acids. Trimming stripped 1 base from V and 2 bases from J, with 9 bases between. CDR1 MNHEY and CDR2 SVGEGT come from the germline V gene. The CDR3 DNA is TGTGCCAGCAGTTACTTTGGGGGAGGCAATCAGCCCCAGCATTTT. Its translation: CASSYFGGGNQPQHF.

The chain couples TRBV7-9 to TRBJ2-6; D remains ambiguous. This CDR3 is built from 15 residues. V was clipped by 4 bases and J by 0 bases, with 7 bases between them. Germline V lookup: CDR1 SEHNR, CDR2 FQNEAQ (reference sequence). The CDR3 sequence is CASSSFGSGANVLTF. DNA for the CDR3: TGTGCCAGCAGCTCCTTCGGCTCTGGGGCCAACGTCCTGACTTTC.

The rearrangement joins TRBV19 to TRBJ1-5; D ambiguous. Germline lookup yields CDR1 LNHDA and CDR2 SQIVND (reference sequence). Trimming took off 9 bases at V and 4 bases at J, with 13 bases between the two ends. The CDR3 covers 13 residues. The CDR3 DNA follows: TGTGCCAGCATCGCAGGTTATAATCAGCCCCAGCATTTT. The encoded protein is CASIAGYNQPQHF. The full variable domain, its missing parts supplied by reference TRBV19 and TRBJ1-5, is DGGITQSPKYLFRKEGQNVTLSCEQNLNHDAMYWYRQDPGQGLRLIYYSQIVNDFQKGDIAEGYSVSREKKESFPLTVTSAQKNPTAFYLCASIAGYNQPQHFGDGTRLSIL.

The rearrangement uses TRBV28 and TRBJ1-2; D unresolved. The CDR3 extends over 12 amino acids. V was shortened by 6 bases and J by 2 bases, with 7 bases between the two germline ends. Germline CDR1 reads MDHEN; CDR2 reads SYDVKM. CDR3 residues: CASRAENYGYTF. The CDR3 coding sequence is TGTGCCAGCAGGGCAGAGAACTATGGCTACACCTTC.

This chain connects TRBV6-4 to TRBJ1-6, with TRBD1 identical over 9 bases. CDR1 is MRHNA, CDR2 SNTAGT, per germline. The CDR3 contains 15 residues. The V gene end was trimmed by 0 bases and the J gene end by 7 bases; junction bases not matched to a gene: 1. CDR3 in DNA: TGTGCCAGCAGTGACTCCGGGACAGGGAATTCACCCCTCCACTTT. Encoded protein: CASSDSGTGNSPLHF.

This chain uses TRBV30 with TRBJ1-6, with D uncertain. V lost 3 bases and J 8 bases, leaving 11 bases between the germline ends. Germline CDR1 and CDR2: GTSNPN and SVGIG (reference sequence). The CDR3 spans 13 residues. The chain's CDR3 is CAWRPQIDSPLHF. Written as DNA, the CDR3 is TGTGCCTGGAGGCCGCAGATCGATTCACCCCTCCACTTT.

The chain links TRBV12-3 or TRBV12-4 to TRBJ1-5; tentative D call: TRBD1 (6 bases). V was shortened by 5 bases and J by 7 bases, with 12 bases between the two germline ends. This CDR3 spans 13 amino acids. The CDR3 sequence: CASSLGASQPQHF. The CDR3 DNA follows: TGTGCCAGCAGTCTGGGGGCCAGCCAGCCCCAGCATTTT.

This chain uses TRBV29-1 with TRBJ1-5, with D perhaps matching TRBD1 (5 bases). Trimming left V 6 bases short and J 3 bases short, with 12 bases between. CDR1 and CDR2 (germline): SQVTM, ANQGSEA. This CDR3 contains 13 residues. This CDR3 reads CSVHQGNNQPQHF. As DNA, the CDR3 is TGCAGCGTGCACCAGGGTAACAATCAGCCCCAGCATTTT.

This clonotype has just a few counts. The J gene is TRBJ2-1, the V gene TRBV7-3, with 10 bases matching TRBD2. Germline loops: CDR1 SGHTA, CDR2 FQGTGA. There are 17 residues in the CDR3. After removal of 9 bases from V and 9 bases from J, the junction contained 20 bases not matched to a gene. The CDR3 loop reads CARPRPPQRGGRIEQFF. CDR3 DNA sequence: TGTGCCAGACCCCGGCCCCCTCAGCGGGGGGGCAGGATTGAGCAGTTCTTC.

This clonotype was counted between two and nine times. The chain links TRBV2 to TRBJ1-1, with D possibly TRBD1 on 5 matching bases. Germline assignment: CDR1 SNHLY and CDR2 FYNNEI. The length of the CDR3 is 15 residues. V dropped 7 bases and J dropped 2 bases, with 17 bases sitting between them. The CDR3: CASTWETEQNTEAFF. Here the CDR3 DNA reads TGTGCCAGCACCTGGGAGACAGAGCAAAACACTGAAGCTTTCTTT.

This clonotype occurred a few times. The rearrangement joins TRBV7-1 to TRBJ1-4, with 7 bases lining up with TRBD1. TRBV7-1 has ORF status, its function being uncertain. The CDR3 has 15 residues. V lost 6 bases, J lost 6 bases, and 10 bases stayed unmatched. CDR3 sequence reads: CASRLSRGGDEKLFF. CDR3 nucleotides: TGTGCCAGCAGGCTCTCCAGGGGGGGTGATGAAAAACTGTTTTTT.

V is TRBV25-1 and J is TRBJ2-7, with unresolved D. Trimming stripped 3 bases from V and 1 base from J, with 7 bases between. Germline V gene lookup returns CDR1 MGHDK and CDR2 SYGVNS. The CDR3 consists of 13 residues. The CDR3 spells CASSEHASYEQYF. CDR3 DNA: TGTGCCAGCAGTGAGCACGCATCCTACGAGCAGTACTTC.

The chain links TRBV12-3 or TRBV12-4 to TRBJ2-7; TRBD1 is a possible D gene (8 bases). The CDR3 covers 17 residues. V lost 4 bases, J lost 0 bases, and 19 bases lay in between. The CDR3 DNA sequence: TGTGCCAGCAGTTCCCAAGGGGGGGGGACAGGCTCCTACGAGCAGTACTTC. This sequence encodes CASSSQGGGTGSYEQYF.

The rearrangement links TRBV11-3 to TRBJ1-1; tentative D call: TRBD1 (6 bases). CDR1 is SGHNT and CDR2 is YENEEA in the germline V gene. This CDR3 has 14 amino acids. V dropped 4 bases and J dropped 0 bases, with 9 bases sitting between them. CDR3 sequence (DNA): TGTGCCAGCAGCTCGGGACACGTGAACACTGAAGCTTTCTTT. Protein product: CASSSGHVNTEAFF.

This clonotype was counted between two and nine times. V is TRBV5-6 and J is TRBJ2-4, with 9 nucleotides matching TRBD2. V was clipped by 0 bases and J by 11 bases; unmatched bases: 9. CDR3 length: 15 residues. Germline V gene sequence: CDR1 SGHDT, CDR2 YYEEEE. CDR3: CASSLGASGMNVQYF. In DNA form, the CDR3 reads TGTGCCAGCAGCTTGGGAGCTAGCGGGATGAACGTTCAGTACTTC.

In its sample, this clonotype was seen a few times. The chain joins TRBV2 to TRBJ2-5, with TRBD1 as a possible D gene (8 bases). CDR3 length: 15 amino acids. CDR1 and CDR2 from the germline V gene are SNHLY and FYNNEI. Trimming pared 6 bases from V and 2 bases from J, leaving 16 bases between. This CDR3 reads CASRYRGGLQETQYF. The CDR3 region has the DNA TGTGCCAGCAGGTACAGGGGGGGCCTACAAGAGACCCAGTACTTC.

The V and J genes are TRBV7-2 and TRBJ2-7; 7 bases map to TRBD1. V lost 6 bases and J lost 4; bases outside the gene matches: 15. This CDR3 contains 16 residues. Looked up from germline, CDR1 is SGHTA and CDR2 is FQGNSA. DNA for the CDR3: TGTGCCAGCAGTTCTAATCCCGGGACAGTCCTTTACGAGCAGTACTTC. Encoded protein: CASSSNPGTVLYEQYF.

This clonotype was picked up a small number of times. CDR3 DNA sequence: TGTGCCAGCAGCCGCCCTCCTGGGACGGGCGAGCAGTACTTC. Its translation: CASSRPPGTGEQYF. The genes are TRBV12-3 or TRBV12-4 and TRBJ2-7; D may be TRBD1 or TRBD2 (5 bases each). Between the trimmed V and J ends, which lost 6 bases and 6 bases, there was a span of 18 bases. The length of the CDR3 is 14 residues.

The chain recombines TRBV9 with TRBJ2-1, with D perhaps matching TRBD1 (5 bases). The CDR3 spans 14 residues. Germline V CDR1 and CDR2: SGDLS, YYNGEE. V was pared by 4 bases and J by 5 bases, with 13 bases between. CDR3 in amino acids: CASSLGAADNEQFF. CDR3 nucleotide sequence: TGTGCCAGCAGCCTTGGGGCGGCCGACAATGAGCAGTTCTTC.

The table lists this clonotype with a few counts. DNA for the CDR3: TGTGCCAGCAGTCACCGAGGGACAGATACGCAGTATTTT. The encoded protein is CASSHRGTDTQYF. The V call is TRBV27, the J call TRBJ2-3; D is possibly TRBD2 (5 bases). The CDR3 spans 13 residues. The V end lost 5 bases, the J end lost 3 bases, and 9 bases lay between the germline ends. Germline V gene data show CDR1 as MNHEY and CDR2 as SMNVEV (reference sequence).

The chain has TRBV10-3 and TRBJ1-5; the D is unclear. The CDR3 totals 13 residues. Germline loops: CDR1 ENHRY, CDR2 SYGVKD. With 2 bases removed from V and 3 bases from J, the gap between germline ends came to 5 bases. This CDR3 reads CAISEMANQPQHF. DNA of the CDR3: TGTGCCATCAGTGAGATGGCCAATCAGCCCCAGCATTTT.

There are a few counts of this clonotype. The chain recombines TRBV11-3 with TRBJ1-5, with D hard to call. The CDR3 extends over 13 amino acids. Between the trimmed V and J ends, which lost 5 bases and 4 bases, there was a span of 9 bases. The germline gives CDR1 SGHNT, CDR2 YENEEA. The CDR3 nucleotides read TGTGCCAGCAGCAGTCCCCTAAATCAGCCCCAGCATTTT. Its translation: CASSSPLNQPQHF.

This clonotype came up once. V is TRBV11-2 and J is TRBJ1-1; TRBD1 agrees at 7 bases. Germline V gene sequence: CDR1 SGHAT, CDR2 FQNNGV. CDR3 size: 12 residues. The J segment lost 5 bases and the V segment lost 4 bases, leaving 1 base of the junction unmatched. CDR3 sequence: CASSWTGTEAFF. For the CDR3, the DNA is TGTGCCAGCAGCTGGACAGGAACTGAAGCTTTCTTT.

This clonotype showed up just a few times. The J gene is TRBJ2-3, the V gene TRBV7-2; perhaps TRBD2 as D (6 bases). Trimming shortened V by 7 bases and J by 1 base, and 9 bases separated the two germline ends. Per the germline V gene, CDR1 is SGHTA and CDR2 is FQGNSA. The CDR3 totals 13 residues. As DNA, the CDR3 is TGTGCCAGCACCATAGCGGGCACAGATACGCAGTATTTT. It specifies CASTIAGTDTQYF.

In its sample, this clonotype was seen a few times. The chain couples TRBV9 to TRBJ1-5, with D tentatively TRBD1 (5 bases). The CDR3 is made up of 14 amino acids. With 3 bases removed from V and 3 bases from J, the gap between germline ends came to 10 bases. Per germline, CDR1 SGDLS and CDR2 YYNGEE. CDR3 loop: CASSAGTFNQPQHF. CDR3 bases: TGTGCCAGCAGCGCCGGGACTTTCAATCAGCCCCAGCATTTT.

The table lists this clonotype with a few counts. CDR3 sequence reads: CASSLFPAGFGEETQYF. In DNA form, the CDR3 reads TGTGCCAGCAGCTTATTTCCGGCAGGCTTTGGAGAGGAGACCCAGTACTTC. J is TRBJ2-5 and V is TRBV11-3; the D is unclear. This CDR3 has 17 amino acids. V lost 2 bases to trimming and J lost 5 bases, with 21 bases between them. Germline V gives CDR1 SGHNT, CDR2 YENEEA. Filled out from reference TRBV11-3 and TRBJ2-5, the complete variable domain reads EAGVVQSPRYKIIEKKQPVAFWCNPISGHNTLYWYLQNLGQGPELLIRYENEEAVDDSQLPKDRFSAERLKGVDSTLKIQPAELGDSAVYLCASSLFPAGFGEETQYFGPGTRLLVL.